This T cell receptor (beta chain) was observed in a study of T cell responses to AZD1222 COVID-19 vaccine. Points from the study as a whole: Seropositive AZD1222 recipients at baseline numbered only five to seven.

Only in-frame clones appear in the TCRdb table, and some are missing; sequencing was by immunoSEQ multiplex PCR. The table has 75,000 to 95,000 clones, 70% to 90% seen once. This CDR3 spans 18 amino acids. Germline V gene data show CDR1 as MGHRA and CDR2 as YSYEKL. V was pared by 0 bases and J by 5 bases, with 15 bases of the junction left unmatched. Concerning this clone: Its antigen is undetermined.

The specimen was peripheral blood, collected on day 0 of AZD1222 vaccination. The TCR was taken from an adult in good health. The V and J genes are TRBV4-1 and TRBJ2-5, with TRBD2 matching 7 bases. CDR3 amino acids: CASSQESVTAGAGETQYF. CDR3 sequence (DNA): TGCGCCAGCAGCCAAGAGTCCGTTACGGCGGGAGCAGGTGAGACCCAGTACTTC.